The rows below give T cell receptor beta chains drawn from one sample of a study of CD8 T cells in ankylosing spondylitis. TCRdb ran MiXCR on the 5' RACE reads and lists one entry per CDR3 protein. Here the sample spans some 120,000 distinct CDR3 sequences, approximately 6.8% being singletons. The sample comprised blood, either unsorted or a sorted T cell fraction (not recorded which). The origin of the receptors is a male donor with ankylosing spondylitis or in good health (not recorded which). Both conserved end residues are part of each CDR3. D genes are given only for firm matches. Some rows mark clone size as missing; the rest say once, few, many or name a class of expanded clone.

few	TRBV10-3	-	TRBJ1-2	CAISAPGAMGGYTF	TGTGCCATCAGTGCCCCGGGAGCAATGGGAGGCTACACCTTC
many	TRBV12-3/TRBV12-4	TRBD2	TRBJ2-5	CASTYIAGETQYF	TGTGCCAGCACCTATATAGCGGGAGAGACCCAGTACTTC
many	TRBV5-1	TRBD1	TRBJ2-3	CASSLGRQGSTDTQYF	TGCGCCAGCAGCCTGGGCAGACAGGGAAGCACAGATACGCAGTATTTT
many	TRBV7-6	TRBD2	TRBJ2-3	CASTSTTSGRSDTQYF	TGTGCCAGCACCTCCACGACTAGCGGGAGGAGTGATACGCAGTATTTT
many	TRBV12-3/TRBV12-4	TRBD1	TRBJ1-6	CASSLEPGQGFNSPLHF	TGTGCCAGCAGTTTAGAACCGGGACAGGGGTTTAATTCACCCCTCCACTTT
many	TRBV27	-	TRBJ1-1	CASSPTGRSLTAFF	TGTGCCAGCAGTCCAACGGGACGGTCTCTCACGGCTTTCTTT
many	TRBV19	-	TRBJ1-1	CASSIEGRSEAFF	TGTGCCAGTAGTATAGAGGGACGAAGTGAAGCTTTCTTT
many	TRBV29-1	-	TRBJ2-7	CSVKMTDASGEQYF	TGCAGCGTTAAGATGACAGACGCCTCTGGCGAGCAGTACTTC
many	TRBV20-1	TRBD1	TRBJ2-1	CSAQSGTAQFF	TGCAGTGCCCAATCCGGGACAGCGCAGTTCTTC
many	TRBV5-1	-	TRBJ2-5	CASSFGQGGETQYF	TGCGCCAGCAGCTTTGGTCAGGGGGGAGAGACCCAGTACTTC
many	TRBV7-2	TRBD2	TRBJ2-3	CASSPGVTSGTDTQYF	TGTGCCAGCAGCCCAGGGGTGACTAGCGGCACAGATACGCAGTATTTT
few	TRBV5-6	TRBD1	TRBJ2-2	CASSPRRTGQRLNTGELFF	TGTGCCAGCAGCCCCAGAAGGACAGGGCAAAGATTGAACACCGGGGAGCTGTTTTTT
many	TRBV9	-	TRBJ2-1	CASSVVAGYNEQFF	TGTGCCAGCAGCGTAGTTGCGGGCTACAATGAGCAGTTCTTC
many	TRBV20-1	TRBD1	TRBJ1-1	CSAPATGSLDTEAFF	TGCAGTGCCCCTGCGACAGGGTCGTTGGACACTGAAGCTTTCTTT
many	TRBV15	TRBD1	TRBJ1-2	CATSSLDRGRNGYTF	TGTGCCACCAGCAGCTTAGATAGGGGGCGGAATGGCTACACCTTC
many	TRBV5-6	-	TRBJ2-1	CASSWGSRLGPSNNEQFF	TGTGCCAGCAGCTGGGGCAGCCGACTAGGACCCTCGAACAATGAGCAGTTCTTC
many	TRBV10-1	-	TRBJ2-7	CASSDPASSEQYF	TGCGCCAGCAGTGATCCGGCCTCCTCCGAGCAGTACTTC
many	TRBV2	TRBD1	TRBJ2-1	CASTGQGARNEQFF	TGTGCCAGCACTGGACAGGGGGCAAGGAATGAGCAGTTCTTC
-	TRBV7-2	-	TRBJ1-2	CASSFAVDGYTF	TGTGCCAGCAGCTTCGCAGTCGATGGCTACACCTTC
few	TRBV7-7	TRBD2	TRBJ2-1	CASSLAYGTSSYEQFF	TGTGCCAGCAGCTTAGCGTACGGGACTAGCTCTTATGAGCAGTTCTTC
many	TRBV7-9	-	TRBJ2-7	CASSLGERDEQYF	TGTGCCAGCAGCTTAGGGGAGAGAGACGAGCAGTACTTC
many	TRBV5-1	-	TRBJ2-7	CASASETYEQYF	TGCGCCAGCGCGAGCGAAACCTACGAGCAGTACTTC
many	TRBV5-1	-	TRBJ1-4	CASSFWVTGATNEKLFF	TGCGCCAGCAGCTTTTGGGTCACAGGTGCAACTAATGAAAAACTGTTTTTT
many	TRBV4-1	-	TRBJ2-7	CASSRDLNYEQYF	TGCGCCAGCAGCCGGGACTTAAACTACGAGCAGTACTTC
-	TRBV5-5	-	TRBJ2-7	CASSLVAQIGGEQYF	TGTGCCAGCAGCTTGGTGGCTCAGATCGGGGGCGAGCAGTACTTC
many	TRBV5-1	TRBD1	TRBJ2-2	CASSSRDRNTGELFF	TGCGCCAGCAGCTCCCGGGACAGAAACACCGGGGAGCTGTTTTTT
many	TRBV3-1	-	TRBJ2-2	CASSQDLPSKSGELFF	TGTGCCAGCAGCCAAGATTTGCCCTCAAAGTCCGGGGAGCTGTTTTTT
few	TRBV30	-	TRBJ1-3	CAWREHSGNTIYF	TGTGCCTGGAGAGAACACTCTGGAAACACCATATATTTT
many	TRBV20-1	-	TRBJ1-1	CSARDLARADTEAFF	TGCAGTGCTAGAGATTTGGCCAGGGCGGACACTGAAGCTTTCTTT
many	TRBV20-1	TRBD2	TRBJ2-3	CSARVARAGVVRGTDTQYF	TGCAGTGCTAGAGTGGCCCGAGCGGGAGTAGTGAGGGGCACAGATACGCAGTATTTT
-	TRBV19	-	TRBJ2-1	CASSISSTSNEQFF	TGTGCCAGTAGTATTAGTAGCACATCCAATGAGCAGTTCTTC
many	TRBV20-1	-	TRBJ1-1	CSARDRNTEAFF	TGCAGTGCTAGAGACAGGAACACTGAAGCTTTCTTT
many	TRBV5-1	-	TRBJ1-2	CASSLGAKANYGYTF	TGCGCCAGCAGCTTGGGAGCAAAAGCTAACTATGGCTACACCTTC